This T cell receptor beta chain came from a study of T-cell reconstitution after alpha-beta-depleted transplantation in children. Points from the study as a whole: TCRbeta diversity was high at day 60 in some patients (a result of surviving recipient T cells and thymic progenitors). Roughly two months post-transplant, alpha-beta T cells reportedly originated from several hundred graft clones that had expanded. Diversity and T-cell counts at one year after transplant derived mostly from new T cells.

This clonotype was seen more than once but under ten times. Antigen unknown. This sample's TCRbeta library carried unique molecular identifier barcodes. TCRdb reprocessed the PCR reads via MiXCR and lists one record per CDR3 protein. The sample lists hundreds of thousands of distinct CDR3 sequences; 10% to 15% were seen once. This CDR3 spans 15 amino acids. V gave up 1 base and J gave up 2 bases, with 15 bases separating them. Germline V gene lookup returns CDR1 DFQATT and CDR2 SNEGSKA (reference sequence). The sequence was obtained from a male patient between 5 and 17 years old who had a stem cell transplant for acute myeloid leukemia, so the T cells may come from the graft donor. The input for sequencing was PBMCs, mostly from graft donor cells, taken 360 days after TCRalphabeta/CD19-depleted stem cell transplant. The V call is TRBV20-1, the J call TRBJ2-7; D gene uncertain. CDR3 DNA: TGCAGTGCTAGAGGGTCGAACTCCGAACCCTACGAGCAGTACTTC. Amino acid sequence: CSARGSNSEPYEQYF.